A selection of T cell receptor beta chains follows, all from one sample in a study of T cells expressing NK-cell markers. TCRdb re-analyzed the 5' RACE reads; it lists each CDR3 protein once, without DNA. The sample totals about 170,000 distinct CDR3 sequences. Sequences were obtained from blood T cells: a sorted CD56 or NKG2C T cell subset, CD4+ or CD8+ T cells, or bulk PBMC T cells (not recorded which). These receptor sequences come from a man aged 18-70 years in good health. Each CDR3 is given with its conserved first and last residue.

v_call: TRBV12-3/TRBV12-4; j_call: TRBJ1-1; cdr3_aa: CASTEPGRKNTEAFF
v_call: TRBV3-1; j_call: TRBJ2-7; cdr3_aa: CASSHASGGGYEQYF
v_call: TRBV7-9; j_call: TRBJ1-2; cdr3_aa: CASSSGTEARGYTF
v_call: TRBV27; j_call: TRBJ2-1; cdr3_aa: CASSSGTGGNEQFF
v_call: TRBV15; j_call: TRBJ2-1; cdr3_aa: CATSSRTKEGLRPYNEQFF
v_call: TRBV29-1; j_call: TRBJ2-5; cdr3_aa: CSTRGREETQYF
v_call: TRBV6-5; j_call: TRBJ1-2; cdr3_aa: CASSYFPGANYGYTF
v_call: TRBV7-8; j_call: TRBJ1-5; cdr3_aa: CASSLGATGEGVQPQHF
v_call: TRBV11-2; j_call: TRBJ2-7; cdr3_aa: CASSTYGDRGYEQYF
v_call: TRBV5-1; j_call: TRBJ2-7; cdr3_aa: CASSLATRGAYEQYF
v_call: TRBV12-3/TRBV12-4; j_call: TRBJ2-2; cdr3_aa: CASSLDTGTNTGELFF
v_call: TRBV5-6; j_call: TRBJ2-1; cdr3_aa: CASSLVPITRSSDEQFF
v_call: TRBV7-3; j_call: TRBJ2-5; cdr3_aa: CASSLNSRETQYF
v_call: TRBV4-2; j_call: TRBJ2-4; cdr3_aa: CASSSPRGGLNIQYF
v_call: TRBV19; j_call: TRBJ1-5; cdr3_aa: CASSIIQGVQPQHF
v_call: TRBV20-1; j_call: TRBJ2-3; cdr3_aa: CSASVLAGKADTQYF
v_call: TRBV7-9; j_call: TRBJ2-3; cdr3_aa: CASSLADRIESDTQYF
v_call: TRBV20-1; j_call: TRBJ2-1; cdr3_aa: CSAQGETYNEQFF
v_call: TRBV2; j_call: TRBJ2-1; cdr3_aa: CASISAPSSYNEQFF
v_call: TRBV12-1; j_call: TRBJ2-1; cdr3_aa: CASSCVCRDRALDEQFF
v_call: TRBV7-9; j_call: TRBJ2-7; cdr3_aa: CASSQRTSEQYF
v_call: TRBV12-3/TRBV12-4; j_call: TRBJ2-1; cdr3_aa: CAGGQGVPNEQFF
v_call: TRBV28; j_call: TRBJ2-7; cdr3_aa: CASKVYRGREQYF
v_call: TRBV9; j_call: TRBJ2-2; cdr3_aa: CASSPNWGPGELFF
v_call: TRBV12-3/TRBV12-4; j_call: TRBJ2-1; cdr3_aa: CASSRTSGVLNEQFF
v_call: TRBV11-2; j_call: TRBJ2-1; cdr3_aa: CASSLGQVGNYNEQFF
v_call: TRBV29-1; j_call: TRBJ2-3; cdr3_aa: CSVELRMTSTDTQYF
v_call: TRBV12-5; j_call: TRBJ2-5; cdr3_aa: CASGQGGEETQYF
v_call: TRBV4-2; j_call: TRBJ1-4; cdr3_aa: CASSHPIKKDRWEKLFF